Following are 5 T cell receptor beta chains from one sample sequenced in a study of lymphopenia after photon versus proton radiotherapy. Only in-frame clones appear in the TCRdb table, and some are missing; sequencing was by immunoSEQ multiplex PCR. The sample carries tens of thousands of clones, around nine tenths recorded once. Specimen: peripheral blood, collected from a patient treated with proton-based radiotherapy. These receptors all stem from a woman aged 60 to 75 with cholangiocarcinoma. Some clones in this sample may be carry-over from other donors' samples.

The rearrangement joins TRBV7-6 to TRBJ2-5; D assignment may be TRBD1 or TRBD2 (5 bases each). This CDR3 region has 15 residues. Trimming removed 4 bases at V and 5 bases at J, with 17 bases between. Germline V lookup: CDR1 SGHVS, CDR2 FNYEAQ. CDR3 DNA sequence: TGTGCCAGCAGCTCCGGGGCCCAAGATCGGGAGACCCAGTACTTC. As protein: CASSSGAQDRETQYF.

The chain is built from TRBV4-3 and TRBJ1-4; no clear D. The V end was cut by 0 bases, the J end by 4 bases, with 21 bases between. The CDR3 loop spans 19 amino acids. Germline-derived CDR1 and CDR2 are LGHNA and YSLEER. The CDR3 region is CASSQDQFGRTYFNEKLFF. DNA for the CDR3: TGCGCCAGCAGCCAAGATCAGTTCGGACGGACTTACTTTAATGAAAAACTGTTTTTT.

The chain has TRBV19 and TRBJ2-2, with 8 bases lining up with TRBD2. Losses at the gene ends were 7 bases for V and 5 bases for J; bases not matched to a gene: 12. The germline CDR1 and CDR2 sequences are LNHDA and SQIVND (reference sequence). CDR3 length equals 16 residues. The CDR3 DNA sequence: TGTGCCAGTACCCCCATAGCGGGACGGGAAACCGGGGAGCTGTTTTTT. This codes for CASTPIAGRETGELFF.

The genes are TRBV10-3 and TRBJ1-1; a weak D match, TRBD1 (5 bases). This CDR3 contains 15 residues. Trimming pared 0 bases from V and 3 bases from J, leaving 11 bases between. Per the germline V gene, CDR1 is ENHRY and CDR2 is SYGVKD. Written as DNA, the CDR3 is TGTGCCATCAGTGAGTCGGGCGGGGACTACACTGAAGCTTTCTTT. This encodes CAISESGGDYTEAFF.

This rearrangement joins TRBV19 to TRBJ1-1; D ambiguous. The V end was cut by 1 base, the J end by 5 bases, with 11 bases between. The CDR3 extends over 14 amino acids. Per germline, CDR1 LNHDA and CDR2 SQIVND (reference sequence). Here the CDR3 DNA reads TGTGCCAGTAGTATAGGGGATGTAAGGACTGAAGCTTTCTTT. It yields the protein CASSIGDVRTEAFF.